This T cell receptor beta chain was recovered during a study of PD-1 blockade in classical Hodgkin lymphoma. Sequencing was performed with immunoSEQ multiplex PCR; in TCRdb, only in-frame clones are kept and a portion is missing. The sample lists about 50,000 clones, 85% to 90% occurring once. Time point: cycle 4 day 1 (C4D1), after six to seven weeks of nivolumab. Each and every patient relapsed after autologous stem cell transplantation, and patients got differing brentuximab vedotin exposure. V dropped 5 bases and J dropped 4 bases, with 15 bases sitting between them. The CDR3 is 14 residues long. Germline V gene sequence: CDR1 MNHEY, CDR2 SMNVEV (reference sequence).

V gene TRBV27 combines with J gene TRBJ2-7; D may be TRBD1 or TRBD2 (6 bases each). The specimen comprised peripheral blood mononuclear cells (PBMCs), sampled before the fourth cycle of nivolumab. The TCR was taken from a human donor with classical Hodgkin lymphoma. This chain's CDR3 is CASSALTGAYEQYF. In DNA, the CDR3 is TGTGCCAGCAGTGCCCTGACGGGGGCGTACGAGCAGTACTTC.